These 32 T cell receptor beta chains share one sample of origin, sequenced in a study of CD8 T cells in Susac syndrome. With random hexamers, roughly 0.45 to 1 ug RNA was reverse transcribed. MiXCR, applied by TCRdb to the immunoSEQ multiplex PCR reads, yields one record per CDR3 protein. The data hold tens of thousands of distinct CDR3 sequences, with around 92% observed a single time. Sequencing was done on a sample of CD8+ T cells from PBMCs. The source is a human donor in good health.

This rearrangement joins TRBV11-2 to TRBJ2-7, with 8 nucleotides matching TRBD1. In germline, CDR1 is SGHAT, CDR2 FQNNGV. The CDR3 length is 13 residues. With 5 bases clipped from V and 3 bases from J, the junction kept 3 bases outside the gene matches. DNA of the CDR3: TGTGCCAGCAGCATGGGGACAGGCTACGAGCAGTACTTC. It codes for CASSMGTGYEQYF.

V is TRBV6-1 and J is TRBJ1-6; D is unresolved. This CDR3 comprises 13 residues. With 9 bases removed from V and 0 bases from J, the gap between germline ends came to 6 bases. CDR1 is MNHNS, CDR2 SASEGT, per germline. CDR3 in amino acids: CARQSSYNSPLHF. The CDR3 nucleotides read TGTGCCAGACAGAGCTCCTATAATTCACCCCTCCACTTT.

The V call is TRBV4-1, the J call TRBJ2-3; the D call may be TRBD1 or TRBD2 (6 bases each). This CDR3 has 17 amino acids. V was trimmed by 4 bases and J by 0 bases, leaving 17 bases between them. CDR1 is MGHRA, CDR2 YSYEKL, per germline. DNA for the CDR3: TGCGCCAGCAGCCCCATACCCGGGGGCTCTAGCACAGATACGCAGTATTTT. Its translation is CASSPIPGGSSTDTQYF.

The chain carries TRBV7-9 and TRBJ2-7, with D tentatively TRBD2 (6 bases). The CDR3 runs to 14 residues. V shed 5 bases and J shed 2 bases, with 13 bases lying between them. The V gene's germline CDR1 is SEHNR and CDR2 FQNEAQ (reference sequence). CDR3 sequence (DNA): TGTGCCAGCAGCCCCCGGGACTGGACCTACGAGCAGTACTTC. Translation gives CASSPRDWTYEQYF.

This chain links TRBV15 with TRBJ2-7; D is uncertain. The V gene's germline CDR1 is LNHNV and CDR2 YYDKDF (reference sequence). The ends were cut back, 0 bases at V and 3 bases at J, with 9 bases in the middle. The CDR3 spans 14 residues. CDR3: CATSREGVNYEQYF. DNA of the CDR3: TGTGCCACCAGCAGAGAAGGAGTTAACTACGAGCAGTACTTC.

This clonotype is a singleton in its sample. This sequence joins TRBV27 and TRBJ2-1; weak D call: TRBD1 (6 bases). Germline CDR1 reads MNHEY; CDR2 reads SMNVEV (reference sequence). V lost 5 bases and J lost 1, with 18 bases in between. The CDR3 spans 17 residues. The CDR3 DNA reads TGTGCCAGCAGTCCCTTCCTGAACAGGGTATCCTACAATGAGCAGTTCTTC. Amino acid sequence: CASSPFLNRVSYNEQFF.

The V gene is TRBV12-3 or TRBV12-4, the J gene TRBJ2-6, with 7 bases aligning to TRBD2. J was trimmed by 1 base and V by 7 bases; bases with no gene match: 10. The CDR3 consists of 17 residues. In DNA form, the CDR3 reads TGTGCCAGCATGGAAGGGATGGGAGGGTCTGGGGCCAACGTCCTGACTTTC. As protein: CASMEGMGGSGANVLTF.

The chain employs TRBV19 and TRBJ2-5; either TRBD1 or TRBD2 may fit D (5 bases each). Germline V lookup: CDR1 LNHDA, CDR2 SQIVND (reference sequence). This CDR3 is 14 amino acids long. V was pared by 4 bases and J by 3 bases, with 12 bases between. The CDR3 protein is CASSRDAQEETQYF. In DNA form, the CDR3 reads TGTGCCAGTAGTAGGGACGCACAGGAAGAGACCCAGTACTTC.

CDR3 in amino acids: CASSLEAFANTGELFF. As DNA, the CDR3 is TGTGCCAGCAGCTTAGAAGCTTTTGCGAACACCGGGGAGCTGTTTTTT. V usage is TRBV7-8 and J usage is TRBJ2-2; D is uncertain. The V gene's germline CDR1 is SGHVS and CDR2 FQNEAQ. This CDR3 spans 16 amino acids. The V and J ends lost 1 base and 0 bases respectively, with 9 bases between them.

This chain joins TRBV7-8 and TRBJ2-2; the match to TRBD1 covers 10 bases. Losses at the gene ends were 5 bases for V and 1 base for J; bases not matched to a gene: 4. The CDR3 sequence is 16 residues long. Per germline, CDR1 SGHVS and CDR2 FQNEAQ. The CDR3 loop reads CASSARDRGNTGELFF. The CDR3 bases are TGTGCCAGCAGCGCCCGGGACAGGGGGAACACCGGGGAGCTGTTTTTT.

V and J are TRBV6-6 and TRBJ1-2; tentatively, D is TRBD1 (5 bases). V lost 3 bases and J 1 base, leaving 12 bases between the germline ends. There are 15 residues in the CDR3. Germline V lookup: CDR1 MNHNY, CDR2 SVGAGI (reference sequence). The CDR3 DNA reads TGTGCCAGCAGTTATGACCGGGGCATTAACTATGGCTACACCTTC. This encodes CASSYDRGINYGYTF.

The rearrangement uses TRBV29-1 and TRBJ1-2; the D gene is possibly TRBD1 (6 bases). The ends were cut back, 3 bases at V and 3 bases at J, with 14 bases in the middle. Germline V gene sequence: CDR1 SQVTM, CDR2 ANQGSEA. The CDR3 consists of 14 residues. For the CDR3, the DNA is TGCAGCGTTGATCTTAGGGGGGATGACTATGGCTACACCTTC. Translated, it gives CSVDLRGDDYGYTF. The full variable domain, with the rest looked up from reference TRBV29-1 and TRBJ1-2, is SAVISQKPSRDICQRGTSLTIQCQVDSQVTMMFWYRQQPGQSLTLIATANQGSEATYESGFVIDKFPISRPNLTFSTLTVSNMSPEDSSIYLCSVDLRGDDYGYTFGSGTRLTVV.

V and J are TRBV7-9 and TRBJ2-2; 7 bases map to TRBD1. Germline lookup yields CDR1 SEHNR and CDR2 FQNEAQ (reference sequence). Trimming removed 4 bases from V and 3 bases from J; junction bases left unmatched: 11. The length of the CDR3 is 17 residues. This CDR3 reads CASSSFPGTVHTGELFF. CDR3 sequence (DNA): TGTGCCAGCAGCTCGTTCCCCGGGACAGTGCACACCGGGGAGCTGTTTTTT.

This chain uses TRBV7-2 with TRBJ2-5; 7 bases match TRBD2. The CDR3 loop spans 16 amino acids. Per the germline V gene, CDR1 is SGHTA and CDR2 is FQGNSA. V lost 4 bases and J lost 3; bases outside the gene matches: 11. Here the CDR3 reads CASSSPTSRVEETQYF. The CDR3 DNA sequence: TGTGCCAGCAGCTCACCGACTAGCCGGGTCGAAGAGACCCAGTACTTC.

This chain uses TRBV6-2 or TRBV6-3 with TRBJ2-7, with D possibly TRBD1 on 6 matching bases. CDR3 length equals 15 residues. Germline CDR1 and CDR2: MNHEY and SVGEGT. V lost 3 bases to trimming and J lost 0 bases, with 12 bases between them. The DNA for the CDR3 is TGTGCCAGCAGTTATTTCGGACAGTTCTCCTACGAGCAGTACTTC. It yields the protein CASSYFGQFSYEQYF.

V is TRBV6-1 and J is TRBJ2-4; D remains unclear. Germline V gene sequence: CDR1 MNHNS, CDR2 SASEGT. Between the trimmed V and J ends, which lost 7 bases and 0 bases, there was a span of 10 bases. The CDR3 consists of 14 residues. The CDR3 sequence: CASKTRLAKNIQYF. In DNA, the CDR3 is TGTGCCAGCAAGACCAGGCTAGCCAAAAACATTCAGTACTTC.

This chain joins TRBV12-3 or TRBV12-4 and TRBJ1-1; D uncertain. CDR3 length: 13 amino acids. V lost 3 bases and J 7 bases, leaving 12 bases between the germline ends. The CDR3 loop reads CASSFGRRVEAFF. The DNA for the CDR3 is TGTGCCAGCAGTTTCGGACGGAGGGTTGAAGCTTTCTTT.

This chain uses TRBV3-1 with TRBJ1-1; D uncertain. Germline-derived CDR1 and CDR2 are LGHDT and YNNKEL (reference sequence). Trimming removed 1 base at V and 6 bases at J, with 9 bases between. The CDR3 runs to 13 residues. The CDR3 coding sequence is TGTGCCAGCAGCCAAGGATACTCCCCTGAAGCTTTCTTT. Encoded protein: CASSQGYSPEAFF. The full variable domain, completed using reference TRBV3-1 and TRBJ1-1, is DTAVSQTPKYLVTQMGNDKSIKCEQNLGHDTMYWYKQDSKKFLKIMFSYNNKELIINETVPNRFSPKSPDKAHLNLHINSLELGDSAVYFCASSQGYSPEAFFGQGTRLTVV.

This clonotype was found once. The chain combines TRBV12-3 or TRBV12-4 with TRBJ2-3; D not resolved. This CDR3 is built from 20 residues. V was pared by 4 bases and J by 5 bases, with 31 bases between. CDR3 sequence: CASSSRADPINLLLRDTQYF. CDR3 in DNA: TGTGCCAGCAGTTCAAGGGCCGATCCTATCAATCTGCTCTTGCGAGATACGCAGTATTTT.

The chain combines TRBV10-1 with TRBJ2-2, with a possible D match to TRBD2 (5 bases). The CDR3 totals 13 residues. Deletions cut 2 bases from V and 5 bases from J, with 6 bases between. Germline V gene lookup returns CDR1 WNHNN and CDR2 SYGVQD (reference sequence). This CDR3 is CASSERETGELFF. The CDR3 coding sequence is TGCGCCAGCAGTGAGCGGGAAACCGGGGAGCTGTTTTTT.

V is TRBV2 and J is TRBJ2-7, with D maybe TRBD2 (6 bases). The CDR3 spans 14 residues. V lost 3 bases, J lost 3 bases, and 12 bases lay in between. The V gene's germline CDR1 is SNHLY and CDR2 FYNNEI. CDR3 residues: CASSDSRRVYEQYF. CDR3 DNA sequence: TGTGCCAGCAGTGACTCAAGGAGGGTCTACGAGCAGTACTTC.

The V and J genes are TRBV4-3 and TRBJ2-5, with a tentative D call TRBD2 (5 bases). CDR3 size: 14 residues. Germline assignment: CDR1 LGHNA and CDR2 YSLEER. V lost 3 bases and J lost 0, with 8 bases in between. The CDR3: CASSQTTYQETQYF. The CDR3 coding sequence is TGCGCCAGCAGCCAGACTACCTACCAAGAGACCCAGTACTTC.

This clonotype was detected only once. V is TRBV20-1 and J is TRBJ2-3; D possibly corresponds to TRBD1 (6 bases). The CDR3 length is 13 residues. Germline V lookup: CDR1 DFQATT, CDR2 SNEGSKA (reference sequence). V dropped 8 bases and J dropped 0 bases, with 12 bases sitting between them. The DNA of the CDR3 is TGCAGTCTCAAGGGGGTTAGCACAGATACGCAGTATTTT. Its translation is CSLKGVSTDTQYF.

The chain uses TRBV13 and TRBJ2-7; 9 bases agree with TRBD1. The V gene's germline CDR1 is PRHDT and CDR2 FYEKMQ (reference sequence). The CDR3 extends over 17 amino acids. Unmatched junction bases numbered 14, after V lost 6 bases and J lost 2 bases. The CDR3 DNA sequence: TGTGCCAGCAGTTTTCTTCCCCCGGGACAGGGAACCTACGAGCAGTACTTC. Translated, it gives CASSFLPPGQGTYEQYF.

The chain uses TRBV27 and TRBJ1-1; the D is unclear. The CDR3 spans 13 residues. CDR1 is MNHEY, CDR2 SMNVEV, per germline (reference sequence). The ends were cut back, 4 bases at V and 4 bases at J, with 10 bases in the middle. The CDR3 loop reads CASSYAARTEAFF. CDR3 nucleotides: TGTGCCAGCAGTTACGCAGCGCGCACTGAAGCTTTCTTT.

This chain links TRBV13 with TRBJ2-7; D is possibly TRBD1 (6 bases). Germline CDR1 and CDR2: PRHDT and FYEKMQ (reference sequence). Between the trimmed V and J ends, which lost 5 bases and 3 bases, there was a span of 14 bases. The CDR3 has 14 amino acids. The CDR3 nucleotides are TGTGCCAGCAGCCGGGTTGGACAGTACTACGAGCAGTACTTC. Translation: CASSRVGQYYEQYF. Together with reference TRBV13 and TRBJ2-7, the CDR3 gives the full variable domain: AAGVIQSPRHLIKEKRETATLKCYPIPRHDTVYWYQQGPGQDPQFLISFYEKMQSDKGSIPDRFSAQQFSDYHSELNMSSLELGDSALYFCASSRVGQYYEQYFGPGTRLTVT.

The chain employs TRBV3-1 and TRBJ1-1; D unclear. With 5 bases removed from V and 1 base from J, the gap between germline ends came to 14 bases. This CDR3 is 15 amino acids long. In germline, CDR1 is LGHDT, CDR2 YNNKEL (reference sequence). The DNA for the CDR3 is TGTGCCAGCAGCTTCACGGGGAGGGCGAACACTGAAGCTTTCTTT. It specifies CASSFTGRANTEAFF.

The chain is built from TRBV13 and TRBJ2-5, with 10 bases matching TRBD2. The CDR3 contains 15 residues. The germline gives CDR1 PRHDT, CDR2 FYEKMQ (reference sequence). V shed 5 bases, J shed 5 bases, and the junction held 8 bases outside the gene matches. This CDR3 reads CASSPNIAGGETQYF. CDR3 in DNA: TGTGCCAGCAGCCCCAATATAGCGGGGGGTGAGACCCAGTACTTC.

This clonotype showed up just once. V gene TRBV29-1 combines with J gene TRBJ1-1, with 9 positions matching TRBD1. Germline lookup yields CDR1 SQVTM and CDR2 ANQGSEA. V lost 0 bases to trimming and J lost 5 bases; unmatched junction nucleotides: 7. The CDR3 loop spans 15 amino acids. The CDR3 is CSVEEPGQGLTEAFF. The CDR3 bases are TGCAGCGTTGAAGAACCGGGACAGGGCTTGACTGAAGCTTTCTTT.

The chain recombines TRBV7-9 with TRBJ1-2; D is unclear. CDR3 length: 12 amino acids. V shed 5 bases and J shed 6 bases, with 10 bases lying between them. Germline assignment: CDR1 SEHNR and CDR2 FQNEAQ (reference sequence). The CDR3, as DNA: TGTGCCAGCAGCCCCAAGGAGGATGGCTACACCTTC. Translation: CASSPKEDGYTF. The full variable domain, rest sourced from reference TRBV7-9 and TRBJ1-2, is DTGVSQNPRHKITKRGQNVTFRCDPISEHNRLYWYRQTLGQGPEFLTYFQNEAQLEKSRLLSDRFSAERPKGSFSTLEIQRTEQGDSAMYLCASSPKEDGYTFGSGTRLTVV.

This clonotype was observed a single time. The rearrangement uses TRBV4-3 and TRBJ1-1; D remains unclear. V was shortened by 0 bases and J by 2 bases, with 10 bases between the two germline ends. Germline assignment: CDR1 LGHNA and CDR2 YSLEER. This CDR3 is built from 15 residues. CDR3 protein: CASSQETGYNTEAFF. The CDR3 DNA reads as TGCGCCAGCAGCCAAGAGACCGGATACAACACTGAAGCTTTCTTT.

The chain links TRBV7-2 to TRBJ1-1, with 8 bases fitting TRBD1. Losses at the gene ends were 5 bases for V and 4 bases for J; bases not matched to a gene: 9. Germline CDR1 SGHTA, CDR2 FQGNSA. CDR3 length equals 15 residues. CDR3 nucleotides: TGTGCCAGCAGCCCCATCAGGGGGCCGAGCACTGAAGCTTTCTTT. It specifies CASSPIRGPSTEAFF.